The 26 T cell receptor beta chains below all came from one sample that was sequenced in a study of blood T cells in healthy people across ages. A second 7 to 11 cycle PCR used barcoded and J-beta primers. TCRdb analysed the 5' RACE reads with MiXCR anew, one entry per CDR3 protein. Of 600,000 to 1,000,000 distinct CDR3 sequences listed, 25% are singletons. This same sample was also taken into another study, of T cells of mothers and their children.

Source material: blood. The source is a boy younger than 18 in good health.

V usage is TRBV20-1 and J usage is TRBJ2-7, with D unresolved. The V end was cut by 0 bases, the J end by 3 bases, with 12 bases between. CDR3 length: 14 amino acids. The germline gives CDR1 DFQATT, CDR2 SNEGSKA (reference sequence). CDR3 region: CSARDLNGDYEQYF. CDR3 coding DNA: TGCAGTGCTAGAGATTTGAACGGCGACTACGAGCAGTACTTC.

The chain employs TRBV7-9 and TRBJ2-7; D is unresolved. The CDR3 runs to 14 residues. Trimming removed 1 base from V and 7 bases from J, with 14 bases in between. Germline V gene data show CDR1 as SEHNR and CDR2 as FQNEAQ (reference sequence). The CDR3 region has the DNA TGTGCCAGCAGCTTAGGCGCCACAATAGGGGAGCAGTACTTC. The encoded protein is CASSLGATIGEQYF. Drawing the rest from reference TRBV7-9 and TRBJ2-7, the complete variable domain is DTGVSQNPRHKITKRGQNVTFRCDPISEHNRLYWYRQTLGQGPEFLTYFQNEAQLEKSRLLSDRFSAERPKGSFSTLEIQRTEQGDSAMYLCASSLGATIGEQYFGPGTRLTVT.

This clonotype appeared a few times. V is TRBV18 and J is TRBJ2-7; no firm D call. The CDR3 totals 15 residues. Germline assignment: CDR1 KGHSH and CDR2 LQKENI. Trimming took off 1 base at V and 7 bases at J, with 17 bases between the two ends. The CDR3 coding sequence is TGTGCCAGCTCACCACTGTCCCGGACCGACGGGGAGCAGTACTTC. Its translation is CASSPLSRTDGEQYF.

The gene calls are TRBV4-3 and TRBJ1-2; D not resolved. Per the germline V gene, CDR1 is LGHNA and CDR2 is YSLEER. The CDR3 totals 15 residues. V was pared by 4 bases and J by 0 bases, with 12 bases between. The CDR3 sequence is CASSPQYDPNYGYTF. For the CDR3, the DNA is TGCGCCAGCAGCCCGCAGTACGATCCTAACTATGGCTACACCTTC.

This clonotype has just a few counts. The V gene is TRBV20-1, the J gene TRBJ1-4; no clear D. CDR3 length equals 15 residues. Germline CDR1 is DFQATT and CDR2 is SNEGSKA (reference sequence). The V and J ends lost 5 bases and 6 bases respectively, with 19 bases between them. DNA for the CDR3: TGCAGTGCTTCAGGACGGTTACATGGGCATGAAAAACTGTTTTTT. Translating gives CSASGRLHGHEKLFF.

The chain combines TRBV6-2 or TRBV6-3 with TRBJ2-1; D ambiguous. The germline CDR1 and CDR2 sequences are MNHEY and SVGEGT. This CDR3 has 15 amino acids. Trimming removed 9 bases at V and 0 bases at J, with 15 bases between. CDR3 DNA: TGTGCCAGTACCCCAGGAGATTTCTCCTACAATGAGCAGTTCTTC. This gives the protein CASTPGDFSYNEQFF.

To note about this clonotype: The conserved phenylalanine or tryptophan normally closing the CDR3 is absent here, so this likely arose from a read error. The chain couples TRBV29-1 to TRBJ2-5; D is uncertain. The V end was cut by 5 bases, the J end by 5 bases, with 6 bases between. There are 10 residues in the CDR3. Germline CDR1 reads SQVTM; CDR2 reads ANQGSEA. CDR3 in amino acids: CSVWWETQYL. CDR3 nucleotide sequence: TGCAGCGTTTGGTGGGAGACCCAGTACCTC.

Concerning this clonotype itself: One end of the junction fails to match germline, which may point to a read error. CDR3 loop: CASSPGVLGSYNEQLF. Here the CDR3 DNA reads TGTGCCAGCAGCCCAGGGGTCCTAGGCTCCTACAATGAGCAGCTCTTC. The genes are TRBV7-3 and TRBJ2-1; D perhaps matches TRBD1 (6 bases). Germline V gives CDR1 SGHTA, CDR2 FQGTGA. The CDR3 has 16 residues.

V gene TRBV6-2 or TRBV6-3 combines with J gene TRBJ1-1; D is uncertain. With 6 bases removed from V and 3 bases from J, the gap between germline ends came to 11 bases. The CDR3 loop spans 13 amino acids. Germline loops: CDR1 MNHEY, CDR2 SVGEGT. The CDR3 sequence: CASSNQADTEAFF. In DNA form, the CDR3 reads TGTGCCAGCAGCAACCAGGCGGACACTGAAGCTTTCTTT.

The chain links TRBV6-2 or TRBV6-3 to TRBJ2-5; D unresolved. Trimming stripped 1 base from V and 1 base from J, with 7 bases between. The germline CDR1 and CDR2 sequences are MNHEY and SVGEGT. The CDR3 spans 14 residues. In DNA, the CDR3 is TGTGCCAGCAGTTACTTCAGGAGCCAAGAGACCCAGTACTTC. It codes for CASSYFRSQETQYF.

This clonotype was seen only a few times. The chain has TRBV27 and TRBJ1-2, with no clear D. Trimming stripped 5 bases from V and 5 bases from J, with 12 bases between. Germline V gene sequence: CDR1 MNHEY, CDR2 SMNVEV (reference sequence). The CDR3 sequence is 13 residues long. In DNA, the CDR3 is TGTGCCAGCAGTCCAACCCCGCATTATGGCTACACCTTC. Translation gives CASSPTPHYGYTF.

The gene calls are TRBV27 and TRBJ2-7; 7 nucleotides line up with TRBD1. This CDR3 comprises 13 residues. The trim removed 6 bases at V and 4 bases at J, leaving 6 bases unmatched. Germline V lookup: CDR1 MNHEY, CDR2 SMNVEV (reference sequence). CDR3 residues: CASRWTGHYEQYF. CDR3 sequence (DNA): TGTGCCAGCAGATGGACAGGTCATTACGAGCAGTACTTC.

This clonotype turned up a few times. J is TRBJ1-4 and V is TRBV10-3; D might be TRBD1 (5 bases). The CDR3 contains 14 residues. The germline V gene encodes CDR1 ENHRY and CDR2 SYGVKD. V was shortened by 4 bases and J by 6 bases, with 12 bases between the two germline ends. The CDR3 DNA follows: TGTGCCATCAGTGGGTCAGGGTCCCATGAAAAACTGTTTTTT. Encoded protein: CAISGSGSHEKLFF.

The J gene is TRBJ1-1, the V gene TRBV6-5; 8 bases agree with TRBD1. The trim removed 7 bases at V and 2 bases at J, leaving 9 bases unmatched. Germline CDR1 reads MNHEY; CDR2 reads SVGAGI. The CDR3 contains 15 residues. The CDR3 sequence is CASMALGTGNTEAFF. Here the CDR3 DNA reads TGTGCCAGCATGGCCCTTGGGACAGGCAACACTGAAGCTTTCTTT.

This clonotype was picked up a small number of times. This sequence joins TRBV14 and TRBJ2-5; 8 bases match TRBD1. The end of the DNA aligns better with TRBJ2-1, so the J call may be wrong. In germline, CDR1 is SGHDN, CDR2 FVKESK. The CDR3 contains 17 residues. This CDR3 is CASSHNVWAGGRNEQFF. Written as DNA, the CDR3 is TGTGCCAGCAGCCATAACGTGTGGGCAGGGGGCAGGAATGAGCAGTTCTTC.

The chain employs TRBV5-6 and TRBJ2-5; D unclear. This CDR3 is built from 15 residues. V was pared by 0 bases and J by 5 bases, with 14 bases between. Germline V CDR1 and CDR2: SGHDT, YYEEEE. This CDR3 reads CASSLAKWLGETQYF. The CDR3 DNA is TGTGCCAGCAGCTTGGCCAAATGGCTAGGGGAGACCCAGTACTTC.

This clonotype has a handful of counts. The V call is TRBV7-9, the J call TRBJ2-7; the D gene is possibly TRBD2 (5 bases). V lost 5 bases, J lost 3 bases, and 14 bases lay in between. The CDR3 extends over 14 amino acids. In germline, CDR1 is SEHNR, CDR2 FQNEAQ (reference sequence). CDR3 nucleotide sequence: TGTGCCAGCAGCGCTCGGACGGGGAACTACGAGCAGTACTTC. Protein sequence: CASSARTGNYEQYF.

This chain joins TRBV28 and TRBJ2-5; no firm D call. The germline CDR1 and CDR2 sequences are MDHEN and SYDVKM. V was shortened by 1 base and J by 1 base, with 10 bases between the two germline ends. The CDR3 is 15 amino acids. CDR3 protein: CASSLYDGFQETQYF. CDR3 nucleotides: TGTGCCAGCAGTTTATACGACGGATTCCAAGAGACCCAGTACTTC. Variable domain in full (rest from reference TRBV28 and TRBJ2-5): DVKVTQSSRYLVKRTGEKVFLECVQDMDHENMFWYRQDPGLGLRLIYFSYDVKMKEKGDIPEGYSVSREKKERFSLILESASTNQTSMYLCASSLYDGFQETQYFGPGTRLLVL.

This chain uses TRBV12-5 with TRBJ2-5; D remains ambiguous. V lost 6 bases, J lost 1 base, and 6 bases lay in between. The CDR3 runs 12 residues. Germline V gene lookup returns CDR1 LGHNT and CDR2 FRNRAP. The CDR3 DNA reads TGTGCTAGTGGGGACGGCCAAGAGACCCAGTACTTC. This gives the protein CASGDGQETQYF.

The chain combines TRBV7-9 with TRBJ1-4; TRBD1 is a possible D gene (5 bases). CDR3 length: 14 residues. The V and J ends lost 5 bases and 5 bases respectively, with 12 bases between them. Looked up from germline, CDR1 is SEHNR and CDR2 is FQNEAQ (reference sequence). The CDR3 sequence is CASSPWGRNEKLFF. CDR3 coding DNA: TGTGCCAGCAGCCCCTGGGGACGAAATGAAAAACTGTTTTTT.

This clonotype was seen more than once but under ten times. J is TRBJ1-2 and V is TRBV20-1, with unresolved D. Germline CDR1 and CDR2: DFQATT and SNEGSKA (reference sequence). The CDR3 runs 14 residues. The V and J ends lost 7 bases and 4 bases respectively, with 19 bases between them. CDR3 coding DNA: TGCAGTGGAAGGACCGCCTCCTCCGGCTATGGCTACACCTTC. It codes for CSGRTASSGYGYTF.

There are a few counts of this clonotype. V gene TRBV7-9 combines with J gene TRBJ1-1, with a weak D call TRBD1 (5 bases). The CDR3 covers 16 residues. Germline CDR1 reads SEHNR; CDR2 reads FQNEAQ (reference sequence). V was trimmed by 3 bases and J by 4 bases, leaving 18 bases between them. CDR3 nucleotide sequence: TGTGCCAGCAGCTTGATTTTATCAGGGACCGGCACTGAAGCTTTCTTT. Translating gives CASSLILSGTGTEAFF.

A few counts support this clonotype. This chain joins TRBV20-1 and TRBJ2-2; 9 nucleotides align to TRBD2. The CDR3 spans 17 residues. J was trimmed by 6 bases and V by 3 bases; bases with no gene match: 14. CDR1 is DFQATT, CDR2 SNEGSKA, per germline (reference sequence). The CDR3 nucleotides read TGCAGTGCTAGCTGGGCAGCCGCGGGAGGGAGTGCCGGGGAGCTGTTTTTT. Protein sequence: CSASWAAAGGSAGELFF.

The rearrangement uses TRBV10-3 and TRBJ2-5, with 7 bases identical to TRBD1. V was clipped by 3 bases and J by 5 bases; unmatched bases: 12. The length of the CDR3 is 16 residues. In germline, CDR1 is ENHRY, CDR2 SYGVKD. The CDR3 loop reads CAISDGLGTAKETQYF. The DNA of the CDR3 is TGTGCCATCAGTGACGGCTTAGGGACAGCGAAGGAGACCCAGTACTTC.

The chain recombines TRBV4-3 with TRBJ2-1; TRBD1 matches at 12 bases. Losses at the gene ends were 4 bases for V and 6 bases for J; bases not matched to a gene: 4. CDR3 length equals 15 residues. Germline V gene sequence: CDR1 LGHNA, CDR2 YSLEER. CDR3 sequence: CASSRGTGGCNEQFF. Written as DNA, the CDR3 is TGCGCCAGCAGCCGAGGGACAGGGGGCTGCAATGAGCAGTTCTTC.

V usage is TRBV4-3 and J usage is TRBJ1-6; a weak D match, TRBD1 (5 bases). Trimming stripped 3 bases from V and 9 bases from J, with 12 bases between. This CDR3 has 14 amino acids. Germline-derived CDR1 and CDR2 are LGHNA and YSLEER. The CDR3 is CASSQVGDGSPLHF. In DNA, the CDR3 is TGCGCCAGCAGCCAGGTCGGGGACGGTTCACCCCTCCACTTT.